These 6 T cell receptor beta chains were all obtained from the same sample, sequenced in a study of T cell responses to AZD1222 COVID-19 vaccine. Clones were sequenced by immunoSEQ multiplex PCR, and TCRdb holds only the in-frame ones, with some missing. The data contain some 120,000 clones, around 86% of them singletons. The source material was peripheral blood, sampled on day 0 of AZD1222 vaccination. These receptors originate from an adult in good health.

The DNA of the CDR3 is TGTGCCTGGAGTGGACAGGGGGCTTACTATGGCTACACCTTC. Protein: CAWSGQGAYYGYTF. V and J are TRBV30 and TRBJ1-2; 10 positions match TRBD1. The CDR3 contains 14 residues. Trimming cost V 1 base and J 3 bases; bases outside gene matches: 2. Germline V gene lookup returns CDR1 GTSNPN and CDR2 SVGIG (reference sequence).

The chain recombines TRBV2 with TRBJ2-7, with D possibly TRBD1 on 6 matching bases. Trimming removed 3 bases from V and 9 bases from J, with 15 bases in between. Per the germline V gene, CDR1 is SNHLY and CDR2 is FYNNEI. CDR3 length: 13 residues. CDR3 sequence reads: CASSEGALIGQYF. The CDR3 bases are TGTGCCAGCAGTGAGGGGGCGTTAATAGGGCAGTACTTC.

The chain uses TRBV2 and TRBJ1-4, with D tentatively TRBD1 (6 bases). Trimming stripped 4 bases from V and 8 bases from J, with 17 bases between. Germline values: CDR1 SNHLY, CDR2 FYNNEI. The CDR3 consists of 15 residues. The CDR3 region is CASSVGQTRTEKLFF. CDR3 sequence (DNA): TGTGCCAGCAGTGTCGGACAGACCCGCACCGAAAAACTGTTTTTT.

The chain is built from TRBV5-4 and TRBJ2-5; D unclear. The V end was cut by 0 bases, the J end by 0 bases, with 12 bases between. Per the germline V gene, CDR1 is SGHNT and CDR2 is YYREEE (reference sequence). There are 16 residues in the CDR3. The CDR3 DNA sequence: TGTGCCAGCAGCTTGGAACAATTAGGTAACCAAGAGACCCAGTACTTC. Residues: CASSLEQLGNQETQYF. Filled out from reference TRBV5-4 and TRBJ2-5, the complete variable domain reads ETGVTQSPTHLIKTRGQQVTLRCSSQSGHNTVSWYQQALGQGPQFIFQYYREEENGRGNFPPRFSGLQFPNYSSELNVNALELDDSALYLCASSLEQLGNQETQYFGPGTRLLVL.

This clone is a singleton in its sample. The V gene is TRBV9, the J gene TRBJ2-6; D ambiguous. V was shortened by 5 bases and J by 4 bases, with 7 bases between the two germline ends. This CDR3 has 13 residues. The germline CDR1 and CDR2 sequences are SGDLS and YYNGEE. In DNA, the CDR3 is TGTGCCAGCAGGTCTGGGGGGGCCAACGTCCTGACTTTC. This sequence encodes CASRSGGANVLTF.

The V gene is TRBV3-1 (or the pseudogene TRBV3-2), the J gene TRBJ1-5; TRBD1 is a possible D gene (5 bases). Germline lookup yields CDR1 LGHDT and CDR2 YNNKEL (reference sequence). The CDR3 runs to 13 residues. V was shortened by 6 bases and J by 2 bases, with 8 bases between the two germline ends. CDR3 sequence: CASSDSCNQPQHF. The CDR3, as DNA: TGTGCCAGCAGTGACAGCTGCAATCAGCCCCAGCATTTT.